This TCR beta chain is from a study of blood T cell repertoires in COVID-19. Looking at the study overall: Spain, Italy and the United States supplied samples that represented acute and convalescent COVID-19. Sample material is recorded as cDNA or gDNA derived from T cells, B-cell-depleted T cells, or PBMCs.

Authors' processing steps: Amplification of reference gene primers provided the estimated nucleated cell counts. Sequencing was performed with immunoSEQ multiplex PCR; in TCRdb, only in-frame clones are kept and a portion is missing. V, J and clone size derive from that table, while D and trimming were established from the DNA sequence. The table has more than 200,000 clones, around nine tenths seen once. CDR1 and CDR2 (germline): LNHDA, SQIVND (reference sequence). The CDR3 runs to 16 residues. V lost 2 bases to trimming and J lost 2 bases, with 10 bases between them. This chain joins TRBV19 and TRBJ2-6; D remains ambiguous. This clonotype was sampled from a woman aged 40-49 years who had recovered from COVID-19. The source material was peripheral blood. CDR3 sequence: CASSIWSAPGANVLTF. The CDR3 DNA reads as TGTGCCAGTAGTATATGGAGTGCGCCTGGGGCCAACGTCCTGACTTTC.